These 16 T cell receptor beta chains originate from one sample sequenced in a study of cytomegalovirus exposure and HLA in healthy donors. The PCR used 60 Vbeta and 13 Jbeta primers. Sequencing used immunoSEQ multiplex PCR; TCRdb keeps in-frame clones, though not all of them. The data contain 180,000 or so clones, roughly 70% of them singletons. The sequencing sample was made of PBMCs. All receptors come from a male donor in good health and CMV-seronegative.

The V call is TRBV6-5, the J call TRBJ1-2; perhaps TRBD1 as D (5 bases). The CDR3 runs to 14 residues. Germline-derived CDR1 and CDR2 are MNHEY and SVGAGI. The ends were cut back, 0 bases at V and 8 bases at J, with 13 bases in the middle. CDR3 residues: CASSYSIREGGYTF. CDR3 DNA: TGTGCCAGCAGTTACTCGATCAGGGAGGGAGGCTACACCTTC.

The J gene is TRBJ1-6, the V gene TRBV5-4; D is undetermined. CDR1 is SGHNT and CDR2 is YYREEE in the germline V gene (reference sequence). Trimming removed 0 bases from V and 6 bases from J, with 10 bases in between. This CDR3 region has 15 residues. The chain's CDR3 is CASSLGRVGNSPLHF. Here the CDR3 DNA reads TGTGCCAGCAGCTTGGGGAGGGTAGGTAATTCACCCCTCCACTTT.

The J gene is TRBJ1-2, the V gene TRBV9; D may be TRBD1 (5 bases). V lost 4 bases and J 4 bases, leaving 14 bases between the germline ends. The CDR3 runs to 14 residues. The germline gives CDR1 SGDLS, CDR2 YYNGEE. CDR3 amino acids: CASSQGKPTYGYTF. CDR3 sequence (DNA): TGTGCCAGCAGCCAGGGAAAGCCCACCTATGGCTACACCTTC.

The genes are TRBV12-5 and TRBJ1-3, with TRBD1 as a possible D gene (6 bases). The CDR3 consists of 19 residues. Germline-derived CDR1 and CDR2 are LGHNT and FRNRAP. V was clipped by 0 bases and J by 3 bases, with 21 bases between them. CDR3: CASGLVLTGGGRGGNTIYF. The CDR3 nucleotides are TGTGCTAGTGGTTTGGTACTTACAGGCGGGGGCAGGGGTGGAAACACCATATATTTT.

This clone appeared a few times. The chain uses TRBV9 and TRBJ2-3; D perhaps matches TRBD2 (6 bases). CDR3 length equals 15 residues. V lost 2 bases to trimming and J lost 4 bases, with 14 bases between them. Germline lookup yields CDR1 SGDLS and CDR2 YYNGEE. The chain's CDR3 is CASSVGGGAADTQYF. The CDR3, as DNA: TGTGCCAGCAGCGTGGGGGGAGGCGCAGCAGATACGCAGTATTTT.

The J gene is TRBJ1-5, the V gene TRBV14; D is undetermined. Germline loops: CDR1 SGHDN, CDR2 FVKESK. V dropped 0 bases and J dropped 8 bases, with 5 bases sitting between them. CDR3 size: 12 residues. This CDR3 is CASSQDSEPQHF. DNA for the CDR3: TGTGCCAGCAGCCAAGATAGTGAGCCCCAGCATTTT.

CDR3: CASSLMGGRTDTQYF. The CDR3 region has the DNA TGTGCCAGCAGCTTAATGGGGGGGCGCACAGATACGCAGTATTTT. This chain connects TRBV7-9 to TRBJ2-3; maybe TRBD2 (7 bases). Germline CDR1 is SEHNR and CDR2 is FQNEAQ (reference sequence). V was pared by 2 bases and J by 1 base, with 10 bases between. The CDR3 spans 15 residues.

A single count supports this clone. This chain joins TRBV19 and TRBJ2-1; TRBD2 aligns across 12 bases. V shed 5 bases, J shed 0 bases, and the junction held 14 bases outside the gene matches. This CDR3 contains 20 residues. Germline-derived CDR1 and CDR2 are LNHDA and SQIVND (reference sequence). The CDR3, as DNA: TGTGCCAGTAGTCCCCGGGGGAGGACTAGCGGGACTAGCTCCTACAATGAGCAGTTCTTC. Protein product: CASSPRGRTSGTSSYNEQFF.

Written as DNA, the CDR3 is TGCAGCGTTAGGCAGGGCGAGAACACCGGGGAGCTGTTTTTT. Translation gives CSVRQGENTGELFF. The chain employs TRBV29-1 and TRBJ2-2; TRBD1 might be the D (5 bases). In germline, CDR1 is SQVTM, CDR2 ANQGSEA. CDR3 size: 14 residues. V gave up 5 bases and J gave up 1 base, with 11 bases separating them.

This sequence joins TRBV9 and TRBJ2-3; 15 bases align to TRBD2. V dropped 4 bases and J dropped 0; count of bases not matched to a gene: 6. CDR3 length equals 18 residues. Germline CDR1 SGDLS, CDR2 YYNGEE. The CDR3 DNA is TGTGCCAGCAGCCTGGGGACTAGCGGGGGGATTAGCACAGATACGCAGTATTTT. Its protein is CASSLGTSGGISTDTQYF.

The chain uses TRBV6-1 and TRBJ2-3, with a possible D match to TRBD1 (6 bases). The germline V gene encodes CDR1 MNHNS and CDR2 SASEGT. The CDR3 sequence is 13 residues long. V dropped 7 bases and J dropped 4 bases, with 12 bases sitting between them. The chain's CDR3 is CASNKQGSDTQYF. In DNA, the CDR3 is TGTGCCAGCAACAAACAGGGATCAGATACGCAGTATTTT.

The gene calls are TRBV28 and TRBJ2-1; 7 bases line up with TRBD2. The CDR3 runs 15 residues. V shed 7 bases and J 5 bases; nucleotides not matched to a gene: 11. Germline CDR1 MDHEN, CDR2 SYDVKM. The CDR3 protein is CASNLRDYRDNEQFF. CDR3 nucleotides: TGTGCCAGCAACCTCCGGGACTATCGGGACAATGAGCAGTTCTTC.

The table lists this clone with a few counts. V is TRBV6-5 and J is TRBJ2-5, with TRBD2 matching 11 bases. V was pared by 8 bases and J by 5 bases, with 7 bases of the junction left unmatched. Germline V gene sequence: CDR1 MNHEY, CDR2 SVGAGI. The length of the CDR3 is 14 residues. This chain's CDR3 is CASRQLAGVETQYF. The CDR3 DNA reads TGTGCCAGCCGGCAACTAGCGGGAGTGGAGACCCAGTACTTC.

The chain links TRBV28 to TRBJ2-7; 11 nucleotides agree with TRBD1. Germline V CDR1 and CDR2: MDHEN, SYDVKM. The CDR3 consists of 15 residues. V lost 4 bases, J lost 4 bases, and 6 bases stayed unmatched. The CDR3 DNA follows: TGTGCCAGCAGTTCTTCCGGGACAGGGGGGTACGAGCAGTACTTC. This sequence encodes CASSSSGTGGYEQYF.

This sequence joins TRBV27 and TRBJ2-5; no clear D gene. This CDR3 has 10 amino acids. Trimming removed 8 bases from V and 5 bases from J, with 6 bases in between. Germline-derived CDR1 and CDR2 are MNHEY and SMNVEV (reference sequence). The chain's CDR3 is CASGRETQYF. In nucleotides, the CDR3 is TGTGCCAGCGGGCGCGAGACCCAGTACTTC.

The chain links TRBV15 to TRBJ2-3, with TRBD2 matching over 14 bases. Trimming at V came to 0 bases and at J to 7 bases, leaving 6 bases not matched to a gene. Germline loops: CDR1 LNHNV, CDR2 YYDKDF (reference sequence). The CDR3 extends over 17 amino acids. CDR3 residues: CATSREGTSGSLYTQYF. DNA for the CDR3: TGTGCCACCAGCAGAGAAGGGACTAGCGGGAGCCTTTATACGCAGTATTTT.